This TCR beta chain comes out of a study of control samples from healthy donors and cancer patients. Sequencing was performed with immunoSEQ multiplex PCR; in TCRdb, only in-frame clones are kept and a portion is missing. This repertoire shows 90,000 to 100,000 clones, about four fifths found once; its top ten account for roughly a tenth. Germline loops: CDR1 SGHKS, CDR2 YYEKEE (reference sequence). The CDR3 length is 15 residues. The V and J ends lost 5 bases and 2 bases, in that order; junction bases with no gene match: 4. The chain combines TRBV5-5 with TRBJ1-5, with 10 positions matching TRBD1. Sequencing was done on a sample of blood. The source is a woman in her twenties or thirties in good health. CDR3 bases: TGTGCCAGCAGAACCGGGACAGGGGGCAATCAGCCCCAGCATTTT. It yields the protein CASRTGTGGNQPQHF.